This is a list of T cell receptor beta chains from one sample in a study of blood T cells in healthy people across ages. MiXCR was run by TCRdb on the 5' RACE reads, yielding one entry per CDR3 protein. The repertoire includes 1,500,000 or so distinct CDR3 sequences, around 40% of them detected once, and just over 4% sits in the top ten. Sequencing was performed on blood. All receptors derive from a woman aged 18-35 years in good health. Both conserved end residues are part of each CDR3. The D gene is left open where the match is weak. Size values are once, few and many counts, or a class for expanded clones, and some rows have none.

clone size: -
J gene: TRBJ1-1
V gene: TRBV9
D gene: -
CDR3 protein: CASSGTTRNTEAFF
CDR3 DNA: TGTGCCAGCAGCGGGACAACCCGGAACACTGAAGCTTTCTTT

clone size: -
J gene: TRBJ1-1
V gene: TRBV4-1
D gene: -
CDR3 protein: CASSQDIQMNTEAFF
CDR3 DNA: TGCGCCAGCAGCCAAGATATACAGATGAACACTGAAGCTTTCTTT

clone size: -
J gene: TRBJ2-5
V gene: TRBV9
D gene: -
CDR3 protein: CASSVDMGFRNEQYF
CDR3 DNA: TGTGCCAGCAGCGTAGATATGGGATTCCGAAATGAGCAGTACTTC

clone size: -
J gene: TRBJ1-6
V gene: TRBV11-2
D gene: -
CDR3 protein: CANTKTGRSPLHF
CDR3 DNA: TGTGCCAACACCAAAACCGGGCGATCACCCCTCCACTTT

clone size: -
J gene: TRBJ1-2
V gene: TRBV3-1
D gene: TRBD1
CDR3 protein: CASSPRPDRGLGYTF
CDR3 DNA: TGTGCCAGCAGCCCAAGACCGGACAGGGGACTTGGCTACACCTTC

clone size: few
J gene: TRBJ1-6
V gene: TRBV20-1
D gene: -
CDR3 protein: CSARAGISSSPLHF
CDR3 DNA: TGCAGTGCTAGAGCAGGGATAAGTAGTTCACCCCTCCACTTT

clone size: -
J gene: TRBJ2-3
V gene: TRBV15
D gene: -
CDR3 protein: CATSRVLFQDTQYF
CDR3 DNA: TGTGCCACCAGCAGGGTCCTATTTCAGGATACGCAGTATTTT

clone size: -
J gene: TRBJ2-1
V gene: TRBV27
D gene: -
CDR3 protein: CASMRRGVSYNEQFF
CDR3 DNA: TGTGCCAGCATGCGGCGGGGAGTATCCTACAATGAGCAGTTCTTC

clone size: -
J gene: TRBJ2-1
V gene: TRBV6-2/TRBV6-3
D gene: -
CDR3 protein: CASSYSGLGRNEQFF
CDR3 DNA: TGTGCCAGCAGTTACTCGGGCTTAGGTAGAAATGAGCAGTTCTTC

clone size: -
J gene: TRBJ2-1
V gene: TRBV20-1
D gene: TRBD2
CDR3 protein: CSASGGRGWDEQFF
CDR3 DNA: TGCAGTGCTAGCGGCGGGAGGGGATGGGATGAGCAGTTCTTC

clone size: many
J gene: TRBJ2-7
V gene: TRBV29-1
D gene: -
CDR3 protein: CSAIPGTPRYEQYF
CDR3 DNA: TGCAGCGCCATTCCCGGGACCCCGAGGTACGAGCAGTACTTC

clone size: few
J gene: TRBJ1-4
V gene: TRBV4-3
D gene: -
CDR3 protein: CASSQVGLDREKLFF
CDR3 DNA: TGCGCCAGCAGCCAAGTTGGCCTAGACAGGGAAAAACTGTTTTTT

clone size: few
J gene: TRBJ2-7
V gene: TRBV20-1
D gene: -
CDR3 protein: CSASLREQYF
CDR3 DNA: TGCAGTGCTTCCCTAAGGGAGCAGTACTTC

clone size: -
J gene: TRBJ2-3
V gene: TRBV4-2
D gene: TRBD2
CDR3 protein: CASSQDSLAVRTGTDTQYF
CDR3 DNA: TGTGCCAGCAGCCAAGATTCCCTAGCGGTTCGAACTGGCACGGATACGCAGTATTTT

clone size: few
J gene: TRBJ2-7
V gene: TRBV4-3
D gene: -
CDR3 protein: CASSPWDGEWEQYF
CDR3 DNA: TGCGCCAGCAGCCCGTGGGACGGTGAGTGGGAGCAGTACTTC

clone size: -
J gene: TRBJ2-3
V gene: TRBV28
D gene: -
CDR3 protein: CASSLIPKGQDTQYF
CDR3 DNA: TGTGCCAGCAGTCTAATCCCGAAGGGCCAAGATACGCAGTATTTT

clone size: many
J gene: TRBJ2-3
V gene: TRBV7-6
D gene: -
CDR3 protein: CASSPRLGTQYF
CDR3 DNA: TGTGCCAGCAGCCCACGGTTGGGCACGCAGTATTTT

clone size: -
J gene: TRBJ1-2
V gene: TRBV7-2
D gene: -
CDR3 protein: CASSSRLANCGYTF
CDR3 DNA: TGTGCCAGCAGCTCCAGACTGGCTAACTGTGGCTACACCTTC

clone size: few
J gene: TRBJ2-1
V gene: TRBV28
D gene: TRBD2
CDR3 protein: CASRLGTSGRTEQFF
CDR3 DNA: TGTGCCAGCAGATTGGGGACTAGCGGGAGAACTGAGCAGTTCTTC

clone size: few
J gene: TRBJ2-1
V gene: TRBV12-3/TRBV12-4
D gene: -
CDR3 protein: CASSLDRAGNEQFF
CDR3 DNA: TGTGCCAGCAGTTTAGATAGGGCAGGCAATGAGCAGTTCTTC

clone size: few
J gene: TRBJ1-2
V gene: TRBV5-1
D gene: TRBD1
CDR3 protein: CASSDTGVANYGYTF
CDR3 DNA: TGCGCCAGCAGCGATACAGGGGTCGCTAACTATGGCTACACCTTC

clone size: -
J gene: TRBJ2-1
V gene: TRBV4-1
D gene: TRBD2
CDR3 protein: CASSHPGTSGGNEQFF
CDR3 DNA: TGCGCCAGCAGCCATCCCGGGACTAGTGGCGGGAATGAGCAGTTCTTC

clone size: -
J gene: TRBJ2-5
V gene: TRBV20-1
D gene: TRBD1
CDR3 protein: CSAKIGGGETQYF
CDR3 DNA: TGCAGTGCCAAGATAGGGGGCGGAGAGACCCAGTACTTC

clone size: once
J gene: TRBJ2-1
V gene: TRBV12-5
D gene: TRBD2
CDR3 protein: CASGLVTSGGALEQFF
CDR3 DNA: TGTGCTAGTGGTTTGGTCACTAGCGGGGGGGCACTTGAGCAGTTCTTC

clone size: -
J gene: TRBJ2-1
V gene: TRBV6-5
D gene: TRBD2
CDR3 protein: CASTLLAGGWNEQLF
CDR3 DNA: TGTGCCAGCACTCTACTAGCGGGAGGGTGGAATGAGCAGTTATTC

clone size: many
J gene: TRBJ2-3
V gene: TRBV7-3
D gene: -
CDR3 protein: CASSLTYTDTQYF
CDR3 DNA: TGTGCCAGCAGCTTAACTTACACAGATACGCAGTATTTT

clone size: -
J gene: TRBJ2-7
V gene: TRBV10-3
D gene: TRBD2
CDR3 protein: CAISISGTSLDEQYF
CDR3 DNA: TGTGCCATCAGTATTTCCGGGACTAGCCTCGACGAGCAGTACTTC

clone size: -
J gene: TRBJ2-1
V gene: TRBV11-2
D gene: TRBD1
CDR3 protein: CASSFPLDRYNEQFF
CDR3 DNA: TGTGCCAGCAGCTTCCCCCTGGACAGGTACAATGAGCAGTTCTTC

clone size: -
J gene: TRBJ2-7
V gene: TRBV20-1
D gene: TRBD2
CDR3 protein: CSARHRGLAASYEQYF
CDR3 DNA: TGCAGTGCTAGACACCGAGGACTAGCGGCCTCCTACGAGCAGTACTTC

clone size: -
J gene: TRBJ2-3
V gene: TRBV4-3
D gene: -
CDR3 protein: CASSHPSAGTQYF
CDR3 DNA: TGCGCCAGCAGCCATCCGTCCGCGGGCACGCAGTATTTT

clone size: -
J gene: TRBJ2-3
V gene: TRBV4-3
D gene: -
CDR3 protein: CASSQAPTSSDTQYF
CDR3 DNA: TGCGCCAGCAGCCAAGCCCCCACTAGTTCAGATACGCAGTATTTT

clone size: few
J gene: TRBJ2-7
V gene: TRBV27
D gene: TRBD1
CDR3 protein: CASSWGQGDYEQYF
CDR3 DNA: TGTGCCAGCAGTTGGGGACAGGGGGACTACGAGCAGTACTTC

clone size: few
J gene: TRBJ2-7
V gene: TRBV20-1
D gene: TRBD2
CDR3 protein: CSAWTSGRADEQYF
CDR3 DNA: TGCAGTGCTTGGACTAGCGGGAGGGCCGACGAGCAGTACTTC

clone size: -
J gene: TRBJ2-1
V gene: TRBV28
D gene: TRBD2
CDR3 protein: CASLGGGLAGNNEQFF
CDR3 DNA: TGTGCCAGCCTCGGAGGGGGACTAGCGGGAAACAATGAGCAGTTCTTC

clone size: -
J gene: TRBJ1-2
V gene: TRBV5-1
D gene: -
CDR3 protein: CASGSGGANYGYTF
CDR3 DNA: TGCGCCAGCGGCTCCGGGGGTGCTAACTATGGCTACACCTTC

clone size: -
J gene: TRBJ2-3
V gene: TRBV7-2
D gene: TRBD2
CDR3 protein: CASGIAGNKGTDTQYF
CDR3 DNA: TGTGCCAGTGGGATAGCGGGGAACAAGGGCACAGATACGCAGTATTTT

clone size: few
J gene: TRBJ2-7
V gene: TRBV10-3
D gene: TRBD2
CDR3 protein: CTTSGGHNEQYF
CDR3 DNA: TGTACGACTAGCGGGGGCCATAATGAGCAGTACTTC

clone size: few
J gene: TRBJ2-7
V gene: TRBV24-1
D gene: TRBD1
CDR3 protein: CATSDCFRQGIWGEQYF
CDR3 DNA: TGTGCCACCAGTGATTGTTTCCGACAGGGGATATGGGGCGAGCAGTACTTC

clone size: -
J gene: TRBJ2-7
V gene: TRBV7-3
D gene: TRBD2
CDR3 protein: CASSLDGLDLREQYF
CDR3 DNA: TGTGCCAGCAGCTTGGATGGACTAGACCTACGAGAGCAGTACTTC

clone size: -
J gene: TRBJ1-5
V gene: TRBV7-2
D gene: -
CDR3 protein: CASSLGLQPQHF
CDR3 DNA: TGTGCCAGCAGCTTAGGGCTTCAGCCCCAGCATTTT

clone size: -
J gene: TRBJ2-1
V gene: TRBV4-2
D gene: TRBD2
CDR3 protein: CASSQDRASGRGGEQFF
CDR3 DNA: TGTGCCAGCAGCCAAGATAGGGCTAGCGGGAGAGGGGGTGAGCAGTTCTTC

clone size: -
J gene: TRBJ1-1
V gene: TRBV6-5
D gene: -
CDR3 protein: CASSYSVESNTEAFF
CDR3 DNA: TGTGCCAGCAGTTACTCCGTCGAGTCGAACACTGAAGCTTTCTTT

clone size: few
J gene: TRBJ2-3
V gene: TRBV20-1
D gene: -
CDR3 protein: CRTGASTDTQYF
CDR3 DNA: TGCAGGACGGGGGCTAGCACAGATACGCAGTATTTT